This T cell receptor beta chain was identified during a study of blood T cell repertoires in COVID-19. Across the study: Samples representing acute and convalescent COVID-19 were sourced from the United States, Italy and Spain. PBMCs, B-cell-depleted T cells, or T cells were the source of the cDNA or gDNA that made up the material.

CDR3 size: 17 residues. After removal of 4 bases from V and 0 bases from J, the junction contained 6 bases not matched to a gene. Germline V gene sequence: CDR1 LGHNA, CDR2 YNFKEQ. Methods used by the authors: Reference gene primer amplification in the assay estimated nucleated cell counts. Method: immunoSEQ multiplex PCR; TCRdb's copy keeps in-frame clones and lacks some. The V and J calls and clone size come from that table; D and trimming were worked out from the DNA. Found here are tens of thousands of clones, about 86% of them singletons; the top ten hold about 3.2%. The origin of this receptor is a woman at least 80 years old with acute or convalescent COVID-19. V is TRBV4-2 and J is TRBJ2-1; 10 bases line up with TRBD2. The source material was peripheral blood. CDR3 coding DNA: TGTGCCAGCAGCCCATCTAGCGGGGGAAGCTCCTACAATGAGCAGTTCTTC. Protein sequence: CASSPSSGGSSYNEQFF.